This is a list of T cell receptor beta chains from one sample in a study of blood T cell repertoires in COVID-19. TCRdb's copy holds only in-frame clones and misses some; the assay was immunoSEQ multiplex PCR. Among 150,000 to 200,000 clones listed, 65% to 85% were seen once. Sequences were obtained from peripheral blood. The receptors were sampled from a man aged 55 to 70 with active or convalescent COVID-19. CDR3s include the opening cysteine and the closing phenylalanine or tryptophan. Fields, in order: D gene, J gene, V gene, clone size, CDR3 protein, CDR3 DNA. A D gene is named only where the DNA matches it firmly. Size tells how often a clone was seen (once, few, many) or the class of an expanded clone, and some rows leave it out.

d_call: TRBD1
j_call: TRBJ2-3
v_call: TRBV15
clone_size: NA
cdr3_aa: CATSSRDRTITDTQYF
cdr3_nt: TGTGCCACCAGCAGCCGGGACAGGACGATCACAGATACGCAGTATTTT

d_call: NA
j_call: TRBJ2-7
v_call: TRBV12-3/TRBV12-4
clone_size: NA
cdr3_aa: CASSFPSPYEQYF
cdr3_nt: TGTGCCAGCAGTTTTCCTAGTCCCTACGAGCAGTACTTC

d_call: TRBD2
j_call: TRBJ2-7
v_call: TRBV30
clone_size: once
cdr3_aa: CAWSRGTSPTYEQYF
cdr3_nt: TGTGCCTGGAGTAGAGGGACTAGCCCCACCTACGAGCAGTACTTC

d_call: NA
j_call: TRBJ1-6
v_call: TRBV3-1/TRBV3-2
clone_size: NA
cdr3_aa: CASSPRMPSSYNSPLHF
cdr3_nt: TGTGCCAGCAGCCCCCGTATGCCGAGCTCCTATAATTCACCCCTCCACTTT

d_call: TRBD1
j_call: TRBJ1-6
v_call: TRBV7-2
clone_size: NA
cdr3_aa: CASSLNRGLSPLHF
cdr3_nt: TGTGCCAGCAGCTTAAACAGGGGGCTTTCACCCCTCCACTTT

d_call: NA
j_call: TRBJ1-3
v_call: TRBV28
clone_size: once
cdr3_aa: CASSSRTAGNTIYF
cdr3_nt: TGTGCCAGCAGTTCCAGGACAGCAGGAAACACCATATATTTT

d_call: TRBD1
j_call: TRBJ2-7
v_call: TRBV29-1
clone_size: NA
cdr3_aa: CSVSRDRENEQYF
cdr3_nt: TGCAGCGTCAGCCGGGACAGGGAAAACGAGCAGTACTTC

d_call: TRBD1
j_call: TRBJ2-3
v_call: TRBV11-3
clone_size: NA
cdr3_aa: CASSPPRTGGTDTQYF
cdr3_nt: TGTGCCAGCAGCCCTCCCCGGACAGGGGGCACAGATACGCAGTATTTT

d_call: TRBD1
j_call: TRBJ1-1
v_call: TRBV10-3
clone_size: NA
cdr3_aa: CAISPGTAEAFF
cdr3_nt: TGTGCCATCAGCCCCGGGACAGCAGAAGCTTTCTTT

d_call: NA
j_call: TRBJ2-2
v_call: TRBV11-2
clone_size: NA
cdr3_aa: CASSLPIDRPNTGELFF
cdr3_nt: TGTGCCAGCAGCCTTCCGATAGACAGGCCTAACACCGGGGAGCTGTTTTTT